This T cell receptor (beta chain) is from a study of CD8 T cells in Susac syndrome. Whole-study results and caveats: TCR sequencing and HLA analysis covered a relatively small number of individuals.

J lost 4 bases, V lost 5 bases, and 9 bases had no gene match. This CDR3 spans 14 amino acids. Germline CDR1 and CDR2: GTSNPN and SVGIG (reference sequence). Reverse transcription used about 0.45 to 1 ug RNA and random hexamers. The immunoSEQ assay covered 54 Vbeta and 13 Jbeta segments for CDR3. TCRdb recomputed calls from the immunoSEQ multiplex PCR reads with MiXCR, one row per CDR3 protein. The sample has some 99,000 distinct CDR3 sequences, 90% to 98% seen once; the top ten hold around 0.1%. To note about this clonotype: The antigen is unknown.

It was healthy donors who served as the controls, matched for age and sex. The CD8+ and CD4+ T cells were isolated magnetically using a negative isolation approach, whereas the TEMRA cells were enriched by FACS. This clonotype was sampled from a human donor in good health. The source material was CD4+ T cells from PBMCs. V usage is TRBV30 and J usage is TRBJ2-5; 8 nucleotides align to TRBD1. The CDR3 protein is CAWAQGQARETQYF. CDR3 DNA: TGTGCCTGGGCGCAGGGACAGGCTCGAGAGACCCAGTACTTC.